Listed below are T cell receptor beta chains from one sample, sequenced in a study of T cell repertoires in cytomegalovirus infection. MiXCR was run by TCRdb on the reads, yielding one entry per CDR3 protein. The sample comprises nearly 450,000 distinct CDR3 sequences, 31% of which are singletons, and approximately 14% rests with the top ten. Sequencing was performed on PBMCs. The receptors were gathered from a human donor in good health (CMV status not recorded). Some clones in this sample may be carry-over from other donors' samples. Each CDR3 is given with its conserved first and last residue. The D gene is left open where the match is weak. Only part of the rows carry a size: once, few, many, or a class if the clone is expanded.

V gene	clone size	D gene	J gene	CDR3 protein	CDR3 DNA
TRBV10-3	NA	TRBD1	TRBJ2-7	CAISQLGQSYEQYF	TGTGCCATCAGCCAATTGGGACAGTCCTACGAGCAGTACTTC
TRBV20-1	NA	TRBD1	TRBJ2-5	CSAHRGQETQYF	TGCAGTGCCCACAGGGGACAAGAGACCCAGTACTTC
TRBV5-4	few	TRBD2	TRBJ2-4	CASSLGPSGGLAKNIQYF	TGTGCCAGCAGCTTGGGGCCTAGCGGGGGATTGGCCAAAAACATTCAGTACTTC
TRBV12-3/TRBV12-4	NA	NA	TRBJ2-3	CASSFQRVHTDTQYF	TGTGCCAGCAGTTTTCAGCGGGTGCACACAGATACGCAGTATTTT
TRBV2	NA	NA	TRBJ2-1	CASSELGENQFF	TGTGCCAGCAGTGAATTGGGAGAGAACCAGTTCTTC
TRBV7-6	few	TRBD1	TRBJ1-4	CASSLAGARGLFF	TGTGCCAGCAGCTTAGCAGGGGCCAGGGGGCTGTTTTTT
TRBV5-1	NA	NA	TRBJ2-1	CASSLDPLTASSYNEQFF	TGCGCCAGCAGCTTGGACCCACTGACAGCAAGCTCCTACAATGAGCAGTTCTTC
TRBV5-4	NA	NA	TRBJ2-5	CASSQLSLEETQYF	TGTGCCAGCAGCCAACTTAGCCTCGAAGAGACCCAGTACTTC
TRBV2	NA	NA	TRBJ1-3	CAIDSGNTIYF	TGTGCCATCGACTCTGGAAACACCATATATTTT
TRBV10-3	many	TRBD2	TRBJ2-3	CAISESQRGGTDTQYF	TGTGCCATCAGTGAGTCCCAGCGGGGAGGCACAGATACGCAGTATTTT
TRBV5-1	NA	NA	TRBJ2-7	CASSLGRAGGPYEQYF	TGCGCCAGCAGCTTGGGTAGGGCCGGCGGACCCTACGAGCAGTACTTC
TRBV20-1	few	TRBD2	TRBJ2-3	CSALLASSTDTQYF	TGCAGTGCTTTACTAGCGTCTAGCACAGATACGCAGTATTTT
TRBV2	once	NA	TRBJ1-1	CASTGTSGEAVF	TGTGCTAGCACCGGGACATCCGGTGAAGCTGTCTTT
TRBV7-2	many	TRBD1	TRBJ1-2	CASSWGGQKVSYGYTF	TGTGCCAGCAGCTGGGGGGGACAGAAAGTATCCTATGGCTACACCTTC
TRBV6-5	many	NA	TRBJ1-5	CASRQIWNPDSNQPQHF	TGTGCCAGCAGACAAATCTGGAACCCCGATAGCAATCAGCCCCAGCATTTT
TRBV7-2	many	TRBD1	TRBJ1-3	CASSLTGQGAAGNTIYF	TGTGCCAGCAGCTTAACGGGACAGGGGGCTGCTGGAAACACCATATATTTT
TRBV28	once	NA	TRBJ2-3	CVSSGAGETDTQYF	TGTGTCAGCAGTGGGGCCGGGGAGACAGATACGCAGTATTTT
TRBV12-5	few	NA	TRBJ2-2	CASELDTGELFF	TGTGCTAGTGAACTAGACACCGGGGAGCTGTTTTTT
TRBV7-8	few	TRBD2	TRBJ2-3	CASSLEYGGSPDTQYF	TGTGCCAGCAGCTTAGAGTACGGGGGGAGTCCAGATACGCAGTATTTT
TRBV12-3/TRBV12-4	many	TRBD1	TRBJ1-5	CASTGQGLGGRQPQHF	TGTGCCAGCACGGGACAGGGCCTAGGCGGCCGTCAGCCCCAGCATTTT
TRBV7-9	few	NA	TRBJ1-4	CASSLWSSTNEKLFF	TGTGCCAGCAGCTTATGGAGCTCTACTAATGAAAAACTGTTTTTT
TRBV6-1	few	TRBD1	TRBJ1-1	CASRRQGAKAEAFF	TGTGCCAGCAGGAGACAGGGGGCTAAGGCTGAAGCTTTCTTT
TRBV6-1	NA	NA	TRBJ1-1	CASLGGLRAFF	TGTGCCTCCCTAGGAGGCCTGAGAGCTTTCTTT
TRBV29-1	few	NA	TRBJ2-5	CSVERGTKSKGRQETQYF	TGCAGCGTTGAGAGGGGGACCAAGTCTAAGGGTCGCCAAGAGACCCAGTACTTC
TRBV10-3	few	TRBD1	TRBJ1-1	CAIRGTGVNTEAFF	TGTGCCATCAGGGGGACAGGGGTGAACACTGAAGCTTTCTTT
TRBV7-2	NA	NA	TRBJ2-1	CASFEGGGLRDEQFF	TGTGCCAGCTTCGAGGGGGGGGGGCTTCGGGATGAGCAGTTCTTC
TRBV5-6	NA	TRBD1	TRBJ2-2	CASTQPGQGYTGELFF	TGTGCCAGCACCCAACCGGGACAGGGGTACACCGGGGAGCTGTTTTTT
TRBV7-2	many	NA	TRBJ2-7	CASSRTEKYEQYF	TGTGCCAGCAGCCGGACTGAGAAATACGAGCAGTACTTC
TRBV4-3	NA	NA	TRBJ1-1	CASSQASAENTEAFF	TGCGCCAGCAGCCAAGCATCGGCAGAGAACACTGAAGCTTTCTTT
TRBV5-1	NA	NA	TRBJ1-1	CASSRGWGNTEAFF	TGCGCCAGCAGCCGGGGCTGGGGGAACACTGAAGCTTTCTTT
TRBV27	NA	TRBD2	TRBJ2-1	CASSLILSGGAPMAYNEQFF	TGTGCCAGCAGTCTGATTTTGAGCGGGGGGGCCCCCATGGCCTACAATGAGCAGTTCTTC
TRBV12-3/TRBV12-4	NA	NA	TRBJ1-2	CVSRGLRSGTYGYTF	TGTGTCAGCAGGGGACTACGGTCAGGGACCTATGGCTACACCTTC
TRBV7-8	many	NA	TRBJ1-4	CASSLVFDRTNEKLFF	TGTGCCAGCAGCTTAGTTTTCGACAGAACTAATGAAAAACTGTTTTTT